This is a list of T cell receptor beta chains from one sample in a study of T-cell memory formation after mild COVID-19. One entry per CDR3 protein, called by TCRdb with MiXCR from the 5' RACE reads. The sample has about 130,000 distinct CDR3 sequences, 16% seen once. Specimen: PBMCs or a T cell subset sorted from them (not recorded which). These TCRs come from an adult woman who had mild COVID-19 (a few samples of this study predate the infection). Cell type and time point are not known. Each CDR3 is given with its conserved first and last residue. A D gene is named only where the DNA matches it firmly. Size is omitted from some rows. Given values are once, few, many or a class for expanded clones.

>TRBJ2-7|.|TRBV5-1|.
TGCGCCAGCGGCGATTCCTACGAGCAGTACTTC
CASGDSYEQYF
>TRBJ2-7|.|TRBV12-3/TRBV12-4|.
TGTGCCAGCAGTTCCGGACCGATTAGCTCCTACGAGCAGTACTTC
CASSSGPISSYEQYF
>TRBJ2-7|.|TRBV2|.
TGTGCCAGCAGTGACTGGGGGGGCATCACCTACGAGCAGTACTTC
CASSDWGGITYEQYF
>TRBJ2-7|.|TRBV18|.
TGTGCCAGCTCGACAGAATCCTACGAGCAGTACTTC
CASSTESYEQYF
>TRBJ1-1|few|TRBV12-3/TRBV12-4|.
TGTGCCAGCAGGGGGGACACACGGAACACTGAAGCTTTCTTT
CASRGDTRNTEAFF
>TRBJ1-1|few|TRBV7-9|.
TGTGCCAGCAGCGATTACAGAAACACTGAAGCTTTCTTT
CASSDYRNTEAFF
>TRBJ1-6|few|TRBV12-3/TRBV12-4|.
TGTGCCAGCAGTTCCGGACAGAATTCACCCCTCCACTTT
CASSSGQNSPLHF
>TRBJ1-1|.|TRBV10-3|TRBD1
TGTGCCATCAGTGACCCGGGACAGGGGCTTGAAGCTTTCTTT
CAISDPGQGLEAFF
>TRBJ2-2|few|TRBV29-1|.
TGCAGCGTTTTAAAGGAGAACACCGGGGAGCTGTTTTTT
CSVLKENTGELFF
>TRBJ2-7|few|TRBV6-5|.
TGTGCCAGCAGTTACGGGGTTACGAGTTTGGGGCAGTACTTC
CASSYGVTSLGQYF
>TRBJ1-2|.|TRBV2|.
TGTGCCAGCAGAGACGGACACGCCGATGGCTACACCTTC
CASRDGHADGYTF
>TRBJ1-5|few|TRBV4-1|TRBD1
TGCGCCAGCAGCCAAGGGACAGGGGAAAATCAGCCCCAGCATTTT
CASSQGTGENQPQHF
>TRBJ2-1|.|TRBV2|TRBD2
TGTGCCAGCAGTGAAGGCCCCGGACTAGCGGAGATCAGTGAGCAGTTCTTC
CASSEGPGLAEISEQFF
>TRBJ1-2|.|TRBV14|.
TGTGCCAGCAGCCAAGCGAATTCGGAGGGCTACACCTTC
CASSQANSEGYTF
>TRBJ1-1|few|TRBV29-1|.
TGCAGCGTTTCAGGGAGGACTGAAGCTTTCTTT
CSVSGRTEAFF
>TRBJ2-1|few|TRBV5-6|.
TGTGCCAGCAGTCATCCGTACAATGAGCAGTTCTTC
CASSHPYNEQFF
>TRBJ2-7|.|TRBV25-1|.
TGTGCCAGCAGTGAATATGGGTCCTACGAGCAGTACTTC
CASSEYGSYEQYF
>TRBJ2-5|few|TRBV3-1|TRBD2
TGTGCCAGCAGCCAAGGGACTAGCGGGGGGGTAGAGACCCAGTACTTC
CASSQGTSGGVETQYF
>TRBJ2-3|few|TRBV3-1|.
TGTGCCAGCAGCCAAGAAGGGGGGGGCCTCACAGATACGCAGTATTTT
CASSQEGGGLTDTQYF
>TRBJ2-1|few|TRBV5-5|TRBD1
TGTGCCAGCAGCTTGGTCCCCGGGACAGGGATTTACAATGAGCAGTTCTTC
CASSLVPGTGIYNEQFF
>TRBJ2-3|.|TRBV6-5|TRBD1
TGTGCCAGCAGTTACTCGAGGACAGGGATAAGGGCAGCAGATACGCAGTATTTT
CASSYSRTGIRAADTQYF
>TRBJ2-7|few|TRBV5-1|TRBD2
TGCGCCAGCAGCCCAAGCTTTAGCGGGAGAAACGAGCAGTACTTC
CASSPSFSGRNEQYF
>TRBJ2-5|.|TRBV15|.
TGTGCCACCAGCAGAGGGGTTTCAGAGAGCGAGACCCAGTACTTC
CATSRGVSESETQYF
>TRBJ1-1|.|TRBV18|TRBD1
TGTGCCAGCTCACCCCCGGGACAGTCGCCTGAAGCTTTCTTT
CASSPPGQSPEAFF
>TRBJ2-3|.|TRBV10-2|.
TGCGCCAGCAGTGAGTTACCTCGTTTAGGCACAGATACGCAGTATTTT
CASSELPRLGTDTQYF
>TRBJ2-2|.|TRBV5-1|TRBD2
TGCGCCAGCAGCCTCCCGACTAGCGGGAGGAAGACCGGGGAGCTGTTTTTT
CASSLPTSGRKTGELFF
>TRBJ1-3|.|TRBV7-9|TRBD1
TGTGCCAGCAGCTTAGAATGGTTGGACAGGGCCCGCTCTGGAAACACCATATATTTT
CASSLEWLDRARSGNTIYF
>TRBJ2-7|.|TRBV7-8|TRBD2
TGTGCCAGCAGCCTCTTACTGGTAGCGGGCGGTCCTCAAAGCTCCTACGAGCAGTACTTC
CASSLLLVAGGPQSSYEQYF
>TRBJ2-5|.|TRBV7-6|TRBD2
TGTGCCAGCAGCTTAATACTAGCGGGGAGGGAGACCCAGTACTTC
CASSLILAGRETQYF
>TRBJ2-1|few|TRBV5-1|.
TGCGCCAGCAGCCCCACGAGGGGCAATGAGCAGTTCTTC
CASSPTRGNEQFF
>TRBJ2-1|few|TRBV29-1|TRBD2
TGCAGCGTTGATGGACTAGCGGGAAGCAATGAGCAGTTCTTC
CSVDGLAGSNEQFF
>TRBJ2-2|.|TRBV21-1|.
.
CASSGPGQGSTGSCFF
>TRBJ2-7|.|TRBV4-3|TRBD1
TGCGCCAGCAGCCAGGTCGGTACCGACAGGGGCGAGCAGTACTTC
CASSQVGTDRGEQYF
>TRBJ2-7|.|TRBV7-8|.
TGTGCCAGCAGCATAGGGGGGGCTTTTTTCACCTACGAGCAGTACTTC
CASSIGGAFFTYEQYF
>TRBJ2-1|.|TRBV7-8|TRBD2
TGTGCCAGCAGCCTTAGCGGGAGTCGTCAGTTCTTC
CASSLSGSRQFF
>TRBJ2-3|few|TRBV7-8|.
TGTGCCAGCAGTGTTACGGGACTGCAGTATTTT
CASSVTGLQYF
>TRBJ2-3|.|TRBV7-9|TRBD2
TGTGCCAGCAGCTCCATTGACATATTGACTAGCGGGGTAGCAGATACGCAGTATTTT
CASSSIDILTSGVADTQYF
>TRBJ2-5|.|TRBV4-1|.
TGCGCCAGCAGCCAATCCAGCCGAGAGACCCAGTACTTC
CASSQSSRETQYF
>TRBJ2-1|few|TRBV7-2|.
TGTGCCAGCAGCCTCCCTCTCTACAATGAGCAGTTCTTC
CASSLPLYNEQFF
>TRBJ2-3|.|TRBV7-8|.
TGTGCCAGCACCCCTGGCCCGGGCACAGATACGCAGTATTTT
CASTPGPGTDTQYF
>TRBJ2-1|many|TRBV3-1|TRBD2
TGTGCCAGCAGCCAAGGGCCTAGCGGCCGGTTGGGTGAGCAGTTCTTC
CASSQGPSGRLGEQFF
>TRBJ1-5|.|TRBV6-5|.
TGTGCCAGCAGTGAACAGGTTCGGCGGCCCCAGCATTTT
CASSEQVRRPQHF
>TRBJ2-7|.|TRBV6-5|.
TGTGCCAGCAGACCGCAGGGAGGCTACGAGCAGTACTTC
CASRPQGGYEQYF
>TRBJ1-1|few|TRBV6-5|.
TGTGCCAGCAGATCCCAGGGGTTCACTGAAGCTTTCTTT
CASRSQGFTEAFF
>TRBJ2-2|few|TRBV24-1|.
TGTGCCACCAGTGGCGCCGACAGCGCGAACACCGGGGAGCTGTTTTTT
CATSGADSANTGELFF
>TRBJ1-5|few|TRBV7-9|.
TGTGCCATCTCCAGTTTGAATCAGCCCCAGCATTTT
CAISSLNQPQHF
>TRBJ1-1|few|TRBV5-1|.
TGCGCCAGCAGCCCGGGCGGGCTAACTGAAGCTTTCTTT
CASSPGGLTEAFF
>TRBJ1-2|.|TRBV20-1|.
TGCAGTGCTAGTTACAGGGTCGGTGATGGCTACACCTTC
CSASYRVGDGYTF
>TRBJ2-6|few|TRBV3-1|TRBD1
TGTGCCAGCAGTGACAGGGCTGGGGCCAACGTCCTGACTTTC
CASSDRAGANVLTF
>TRBJ2-1|once|TRBV24-1|.
TGTGCCACCAGTGATTGGGCGGGATCCGACCAGTTCTTC
CATSDWAGSDQFF
>TRBJ2-7|few|TRBV29-1|TRBD1
TGCAGCGTTCTGGACAGGGCCCCTCACGAGGAGCAGTACTTC
CSVLDRAPHEEQYF
>TRBJ1-1|.|TRBV12-3/TRBV12-4|.
TGTGCCAGCAGTTTGGGGCTTGAAGCTTTCTTT
CASSLGLEAFF
>TRBJ2-3|.|TRBV29-1|.
TGCAGCGTTGAGAGAGGGGGGCGGGCGACTACTAGCACAGATACGCAGTATTTT
CSVERGGRATTSTDTQYF
>TRBJ1-2|.|TRBV7-9|.
TGTGCCAGCAGCCCAGAGGTGGGTCGCCATGGCTACACCTTC
CASSPEVGRHGYTF